Presented here are 8 T cell receptor beta chains from one specimen sequenced in a study of shared clonotypes between healthy human individuals. Using immunoSEQ multiplex PCR, the repertoire was profiled, and TCRdb retains in-frame clones only, with some absent. The data show more than 2 million clones, almost 96% seen once. The sequencing input was naive CD4+ T cells sorted from blood. The subset denotes: CD45RA+ positively selected. These receptors came from a man aged 18 to 30 in good health.

The chain has TRBV18 and TRBJ2-2, with D uncertain. Trimming removed 6 bases at V and 1 base at J, with 12 bases between. Germline CDR1 KGHSH, CDR2 LQKENI. The CDR3 is 15 amino acids. DNA of the CDR3: TGTGCCAGCTCGGAGATGAAAAGGAACACCGGGGAGCTGTTTTTT. This sequence encodes CASSEMKRNTGELFF.

The CDR3 bases are TGTGCCAGCAGTTTGGCGGGGGGCTCTGGAAACACCATATATTTT. It specifies CASSLAGGSGNTIYF. The chain combines TRBV27 with TRBJ1-3; D might be TRBD1 (5 bases). Trimming removed 3 bases from V and 0 bases from J, with 9 bases in between. The CDR3 contains 15 residues. Germline values: CDR1 MNHEY, CDR2 SMNVEV (reference sequence).

The CDR3 nucleotides are TGTGCCAGCAGCTTAGGACCGGCCCGGGAGACCCAGTACTTC. Amino acids: CASSLGPARETQYF. The rearrangement uses TRBV7-9 and TRBJ2-5, with D uncertain. CDR3 length equals 14 residues. Looked up from germline, CDR1 is SEHNR and CDR2 is FQNEAQ (reference sequence). Trimming left V 1 base short and J 5 bases short, with 11 bases between.

The chain couples TRBV6-6 to TRBJ1-2; 7 positions agree with TRBD1. Germline CDR1 MNHNY, CDR2 SVGAGI (reference sequence). V was pared by 2 bases and J by 4 bases, with 4 bases of the junction left unmatched. CDR3 size: 14 residues. DNA of the CDR3: TGTGCCAGCAGTTACGAAGGACAGGTCTATGGCTACACCTTC. Amino acids: CASSYEGQVYGYTF.

This clone has only one observation. CDR3 nucleotides: TGTGCCAGCAGCGTAAGCGGGGGACTGAACAATGAGCAGTTCTTC. Its translation is CASSVSGGLNNEQFF. The chain is built from TRBV9 and TRBJ2-1; 8 positions match TRBD2. This CDR3 is 15 amino acids long. The germline V gene has CDR1 SGDLS and CDR2 YYNGEE. J lost 5 bases, V lost 1 base, and 5 bases had no gene match.

This clone was counted once. This chain uses TRBV6-5 with TRBJ1-2, with D uncertain. CDR1 and CDR2 from the germline V gene are MNHEY and SVGAGI. The V and J ends lost 6 bases and 8 bases respectively, with 13 bases between them. The CDR3 runs 12 residues. DNA of the CDR3: TGTGCCAGCAGCCCCTACCCGACAGGCTACACCTTC. This translates into CASSPYPTGYTF.

The rearrangement links TRBV5-6 to TRBJ1-4, with TRBD1 as a possible D gene (5 bases). Germline V CDR1 and CDR2: SGHDT, YYEEEE. This CDR3 comprises 14 residues. The V and J ends lost 4 bases and 6 bases respectively, with 13 bases between them. The CDR3 DNA reads as TGTGCCAGCAGCCCATTGGGGGGTGATGAAAAACTGTTTTTT. It encodes CASSPLGGDEKLFF.

This chain joins TRBV15 and TRBJ2-1, with 13 bases identical to TRBD2. This CDR3 is built from 19 residues. Unmatched junction bases numbered 6, after V lost 1 base and J lost 0 bases. Germline CDR1 reads LNHNV; CDR2 reads YYDKDF (reference sequence). CDR3 nucleotide sequence: TGTGCCACCAGCAGAGGGCGACTAGCGGGAGGCCACTCCTACAATGAGCAGTTCTTC. Its protein product is CATSRGRLAGGHSYNEQFF.